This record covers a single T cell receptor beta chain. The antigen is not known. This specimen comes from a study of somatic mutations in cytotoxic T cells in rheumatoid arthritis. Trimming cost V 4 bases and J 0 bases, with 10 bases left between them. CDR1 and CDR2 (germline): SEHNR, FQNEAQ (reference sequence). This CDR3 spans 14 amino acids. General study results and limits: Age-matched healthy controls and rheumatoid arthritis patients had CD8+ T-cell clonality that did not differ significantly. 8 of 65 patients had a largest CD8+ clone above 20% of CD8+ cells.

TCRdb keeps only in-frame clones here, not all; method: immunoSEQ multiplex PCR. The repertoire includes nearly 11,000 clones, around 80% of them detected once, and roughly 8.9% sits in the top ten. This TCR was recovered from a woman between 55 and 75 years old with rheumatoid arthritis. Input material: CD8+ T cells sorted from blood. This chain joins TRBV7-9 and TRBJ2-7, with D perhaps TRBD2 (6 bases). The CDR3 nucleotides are TGTGCCAGCAGCTCCCGGGAGAACTCCTACGAGCAGTACTTC. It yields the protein CASSSRENSYEQYF.